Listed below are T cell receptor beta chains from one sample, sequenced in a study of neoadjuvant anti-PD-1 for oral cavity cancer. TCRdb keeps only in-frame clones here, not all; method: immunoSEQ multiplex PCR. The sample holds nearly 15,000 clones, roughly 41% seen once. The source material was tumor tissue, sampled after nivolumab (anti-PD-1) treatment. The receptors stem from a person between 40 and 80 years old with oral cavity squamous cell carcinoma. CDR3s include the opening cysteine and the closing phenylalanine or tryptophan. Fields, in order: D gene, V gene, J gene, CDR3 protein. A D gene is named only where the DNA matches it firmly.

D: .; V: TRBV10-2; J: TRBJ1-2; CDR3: CASSESATEGYGYTF
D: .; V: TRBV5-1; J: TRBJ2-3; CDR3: CASSFVRPTDTQYF
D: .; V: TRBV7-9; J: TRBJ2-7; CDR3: CASSSPPPHNSYEQYF
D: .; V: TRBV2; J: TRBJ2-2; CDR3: CATKKGASDTGELFF
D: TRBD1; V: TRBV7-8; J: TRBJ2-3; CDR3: CASSLGTGGSDTQYF
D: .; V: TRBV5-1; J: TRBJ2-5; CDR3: CASTAGRGETQYF
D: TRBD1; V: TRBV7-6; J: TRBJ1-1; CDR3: CASSLLTGMNTEAFF
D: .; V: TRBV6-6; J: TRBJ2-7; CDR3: CASSWRSEQYF
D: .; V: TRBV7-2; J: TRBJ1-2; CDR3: CASSLGGRVGNYGYTF
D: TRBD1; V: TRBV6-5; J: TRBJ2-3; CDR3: CASRNRGTGTDTQYF
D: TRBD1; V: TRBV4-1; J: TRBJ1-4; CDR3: CASSQEPGQVNEKLFF
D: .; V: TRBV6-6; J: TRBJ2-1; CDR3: CASTLTNREIQFF
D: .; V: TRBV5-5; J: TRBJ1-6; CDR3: CASTTWGDYNSPLHF
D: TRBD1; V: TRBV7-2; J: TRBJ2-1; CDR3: CASSRPGQGAYEQFF
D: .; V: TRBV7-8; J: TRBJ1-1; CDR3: CASSLFEDSTEAFF
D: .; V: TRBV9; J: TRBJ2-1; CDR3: CASSHGGAYNEQFF
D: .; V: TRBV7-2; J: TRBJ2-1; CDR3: CASSLVELDSYNEQFF
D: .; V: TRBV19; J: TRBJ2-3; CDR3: CASSIGSRSPGWTDTQYF
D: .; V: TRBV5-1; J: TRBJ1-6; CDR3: CASRSGNNSPLHF
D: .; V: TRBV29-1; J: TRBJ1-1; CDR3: CSVYGTSLPGAFF
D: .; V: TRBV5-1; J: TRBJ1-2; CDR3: CASSLTWIGGVHGYTF
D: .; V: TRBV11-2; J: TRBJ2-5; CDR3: CASSPTLLETQYF
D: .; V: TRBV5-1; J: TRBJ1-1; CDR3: CASSLDRVIPSEAFF
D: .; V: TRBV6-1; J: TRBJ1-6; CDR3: CASSEGMGSPAPLHF
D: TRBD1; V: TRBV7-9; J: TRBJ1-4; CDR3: CASSLGRTGENEKLFF
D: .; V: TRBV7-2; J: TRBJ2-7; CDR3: CASSPVEVYEQYF
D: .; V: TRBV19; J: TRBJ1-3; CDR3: CASSSSRGVSGNTIYF
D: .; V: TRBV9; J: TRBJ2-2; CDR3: CASSVRVRGNTGELFF
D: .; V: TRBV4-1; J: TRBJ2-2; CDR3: CASSQDPTGELFF
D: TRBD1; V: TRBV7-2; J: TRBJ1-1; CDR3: CASSRDRPPNTEAFF
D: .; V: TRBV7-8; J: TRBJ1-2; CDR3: CASSSHLAGRVYGYTF
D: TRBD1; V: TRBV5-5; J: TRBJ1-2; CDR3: CASSPTGPNYGYTF
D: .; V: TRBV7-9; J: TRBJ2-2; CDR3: CASRQTGAPAELFF
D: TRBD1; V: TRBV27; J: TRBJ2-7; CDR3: CASSLRGDRYEQYF
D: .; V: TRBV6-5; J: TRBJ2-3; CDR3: CASSYSGQGFTDTQYF
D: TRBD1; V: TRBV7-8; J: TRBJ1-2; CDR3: CASSLSRGDYGYTF
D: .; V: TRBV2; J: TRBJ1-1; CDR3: CASRRPGNTEAFF
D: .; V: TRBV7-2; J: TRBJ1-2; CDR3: CASSLDSYGYTF
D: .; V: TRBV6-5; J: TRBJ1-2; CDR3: CASSRASSGGYTF
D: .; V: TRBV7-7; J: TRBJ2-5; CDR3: CASSFSGEETQYF
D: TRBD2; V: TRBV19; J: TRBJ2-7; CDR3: CASSQGLAAYEQYF
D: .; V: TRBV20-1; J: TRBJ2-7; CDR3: CSGVRGYEQYF
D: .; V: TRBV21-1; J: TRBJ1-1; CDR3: CASSKSRGGMVGSTEAFF
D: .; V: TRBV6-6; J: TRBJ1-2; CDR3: CASSPTVNYGYTF
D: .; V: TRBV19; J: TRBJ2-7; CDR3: CASSGRGSYEQYF
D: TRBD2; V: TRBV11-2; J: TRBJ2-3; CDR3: CASSLRRGDTDTQYF
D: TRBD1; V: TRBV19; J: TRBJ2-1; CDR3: CASRSGQGWNEQFF
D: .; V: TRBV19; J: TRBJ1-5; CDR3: CASRDPKEFNQPQHF